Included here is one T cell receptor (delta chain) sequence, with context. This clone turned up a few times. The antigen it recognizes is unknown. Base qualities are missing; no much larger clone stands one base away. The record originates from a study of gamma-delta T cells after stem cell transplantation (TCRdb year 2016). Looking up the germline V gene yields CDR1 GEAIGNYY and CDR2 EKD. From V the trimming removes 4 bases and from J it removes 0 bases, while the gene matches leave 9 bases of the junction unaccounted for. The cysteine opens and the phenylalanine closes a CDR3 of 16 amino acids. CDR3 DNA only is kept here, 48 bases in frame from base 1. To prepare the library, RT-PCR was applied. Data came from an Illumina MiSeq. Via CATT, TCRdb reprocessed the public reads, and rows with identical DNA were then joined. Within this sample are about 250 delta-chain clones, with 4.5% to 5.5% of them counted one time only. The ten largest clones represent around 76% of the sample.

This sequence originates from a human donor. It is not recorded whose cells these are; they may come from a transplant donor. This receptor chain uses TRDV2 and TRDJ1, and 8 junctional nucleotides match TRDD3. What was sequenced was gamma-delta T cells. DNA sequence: TGTGCCTGTGAGAACCTGGGGGACCTAGACACCGATAAACTCATCTTT. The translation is CACENLGDLDTDKLIF.